This TCR beta chain emerged from a study of identical twins. Trimming removed 3 bases from V and 1 base from J, with 9 bases in between. Germline V CDR1 and CDR2: SEHNR, FQNEAQ (reference sequence). The CDR3 runs to 14 residues. Ten or more counts support this clonotype. After template switching added a universal primer site, the resulting cDNA carried unique molecular identifiers. MiXCR, run by TCRdb on the 5' RACE reads, gives a single entry per CDR3 protein. Here the sample spans about 100,000 distinct CDR3 sequences, about 6% being singletons. The receptor was isolated from a woman aged 50 to 60 in good health. This sequence joins TRBV7-9 and TRBJ1-1; D is unclear. The sample taken for sequencing was memory T cells sorted from blood. The DNA of the CDR3 is TGTGCCAGCAGCTTTATGGGTCCGAACACTGAAGCTTTCTTT. Its translation is CASSFMGPNTEAFF.